These 4 T cell receptor beta chains were all obtained from the same sample, sequenced in a study of shared clonotypes between healthy human individuals. It was CD45RO-negative cells, positively selected for CCR7, that made up naive CD8 cells, with terminally differentiated effector memory CD45RA+ cells excluded. Assay used: immunoSEQ multiplex PCR; TCRdb lists only in-frame clones, some missing. The table shows approximately 2,200,000 clones, with about 92% occurring only once. Input material: naive CD8+ T cells from PBMCs. These receptors all stem from a man aged 18 to 30 in good health. Some clones in this sample may be carry-over from other donors' samples.

The chain employs TRBV7-8 and TRBJ2-7; D gene uncertain. Germline assignment: CDR1 SGHVS and CDR2 FQNEAQ. Trimming stripped 5 bases from V and 5 bases from J, with 10 bases between. The CDR3 spans 12 residues. The CDR3 region is CASSPQNHEQYF. Written as DNA, the CDR3 is TGTGCCAGCAGCCCTCAAAACCACGAGCAGTACTTC. Full variable domain (rest looked up from reference TRBV7-8 and TRBJ2-7): GAGVSQSPRYKVAKRGQDVALRCDPISGHVSLFWYQQALGQGPEFLTYFQNEAQLDKSGLPSDRFFAERPEGSVSTLKIQRTQQEDSAVYLCASSPQNHEQYFGPGTRLTVT.

Regarding this clone: In the same sample, other DNA sequences code for this CDR3. The rearrangement joins TRBV14 to TRBJ2-2; a possible D gene is TRBD2 (5 bases). Germline CDR1 is SGHDN and CDR2 is FVKESK. Trimming took off 4 bases at V and 5 bases at J, with 8 bases between the two ends. The CDR3 covers 13 residues. CDR3 residues: CASSPPGTGELFF. The CDR3 coding sequence is TGTGCCAGCAGCCCGCCGGGGACCGGGGAGCTGTTTTTT.

This clone appeared once. This rearrangement joins TRBV28 to TRBJ2-1, with 8 positions matching TRBD2. The CDR3 is made up of 16 amino acids. J gave up 3 bases and V 6 bases, and 10 bases lay outside the gene matches. Germline CDR1 is MDHEN and CDR2 is SYDVKM. The CDR3: CASSPGLDEIYNEQFF. The CDR3 bases are TGTGCCAGCAGCCCGGGACTAGATGAGATCTACAATGAGCAGTTCTTC. The whole variable domain, remainder taken from reference TRBV28 and TRBJ2-1, is DVKVTQSSRYLVKRTGEKVFLECVQDMDHENMFWYRQDPGLGLRLIYFSYDVKMKEKGDIPEGYSVSREKKERFSLILESASTNQTSMYLCASSPGLDEIYNEQFFGPGTRLTVL.

This clone was seen once. V is TRBV11-3 and J is TRBJ1-3; D is possibly TRBD1 (5 bases). With 4 bases removed from V and 4 bases from J, the gap between germline ends came to 11 bases. The CDR3 sequence is 14 residues long. The germline V gene encodes CDR1 SGHNT and CDR2 YENEEA. The CDR3 DNA sequence: TGTGCCAGCAGCTCCTTCGGGGGAGGAAACACCATATATTTT. Translated, it gives CASSSFGGGNTIYF.